This TCR beta chain was identified in a study of tumour-infiltrating T cells in Burkitt lymphoma. Background on the study: All epidemiological Burkitt lymphoma subtypes were represented in the cohort. Productive clonality predicted overall and progression-free survival.

Method: immunoSEQ multiplex PCR; TCRdb's copy keeps in-frame clones and lacks some. There are some 6,600 clones in the sample; more than 70% occur only once, and around 10% lies in the top ten. This clone is a singleton in its sample. V was trimmed by 5 bases and J by 4 bases, leaving 16 bases between them. CDR1 is LNHDA and CDR2 is SQIVND in the germline V gene (reference sequence). This CDR3 is 15 amino acids long. The clonotype originates from a human donor with Burkitt lymphoma. The genes are TRBV19 and TRBJ2-3; no definite D call. The sequenced material came from tumor tissue. The CDR3 protein is CASSPGVMGADTQYF. The DNA for the CDR3 is TGTGCCAGTAGTCCAGGTGTGATGGGCGCAGATACGCAGTATTTT. Full variable domain (remainder filled in from reference TRBV19 and TRBJ2-3): DGGITQSPKYLFRKEGQNVTLSCEQNLNHDAMYWYRQDPGQGLRLIYYSQIVNDFQKGDIAEGYSVSREKKESFPLTVTSAQKNPTAFYLCASSPGVMGADTQYFGPGTRLTVL.